This is a list of T cell receptor beta chains from one sample in a study of blood T cell repertoires in COVID-19. Data came from immunoSEQ multiplex PCR; TCRdb stores just in-frame clones and leaves some out. This sample has just over 300,000 clones; 80% to 90% occur once, and the top ten carry roughly 4.5%. Sample: PBMCs or T cells enriched from blood (not recorded which). The receptors shown here come from a man aged 25-45 years who had recovered from COVID-19. The CDR3 runs from the conserved cysteine through the conserved F or W. Fields, in order: D gene, clone size, J gene, V gene, CDR3 protein, CDR3 DNA. The D gene is left open where the match is weak. Rows may omit the clone size; those that give it use once, few, many or a size class.

>TRBD1|few|TRBJ1-2|TRBV5-1
CASSLTGDYGYTF
TGCGCCAGCAGCCTGACAGGGGACTATGGCTACACCTTC
>.|.|TRBJ1-2|TRBV14
CASSQGGQSGYTF
TGTGCCAGCAGCCAAGGAGGCCAGAGTGGCTACACCTTC
>.|once|TRBJ2-1|TRBV5-4
CAIRSEGGYNEQFF
TGTGCCATCCGAAGCGAGGGCGGCTACAATGAGCAGTTCTTC
>TRBD1|.|TRBJ2-3|TRBV2
CASSEGRGRGGDTQYF
TGTGCCAGCAGTGAAGGCAGGGGGCGAGGAGGAGATACGCAGTATTTT
>.|few|TRBJ2-1|TRBV29-1
CSVNSYNEQFF
TGCAGCGTCAACTCCTACAATGAGCAGTTCTTC
>.|once|TRBJ2-4|TRBV6-5
CASSSGNKNIQYF
TGTGCCAGCAGTAGCGGCAACAAAAACATTCAGTACTTC
>TRBD1|once|TRBJ2-5|TRBV7-2
CASSAQGAEETQYF
TGTGCCAGCAGCGCACAGGGGGCCGAAGAGACCCAGTACTTC
>TRBD1|few|TRBJ1-1|TRBV20-1
CSASGDSTEAFF
TGCAGTGCTAGTGGGGACAGCACTGAAGCTTTCTTT
>TRBD1|.|TRBJ2-7|TRBV9
CASSGQSRTGDEQYF
TGTGCCAGCAGCGGGCAGAGTCGAACAGGGGACGAGCAGTACTTC
>.|.|TRBJ2-2|TRBV30
CAWSAIISGELFF
TGTGCCTGGAGCGCCATAATTAGTGGGGAGCTGTTTTTT
>.|.|TRBJ1-5|TRBV4-1
CASSQVGGSNQPQHF
TGCGCCAGCAGCCAAGTTGGAGGGAGCAATCAGCCCCAGCATTTT
>.|.|TRBJ1-2|TRBV25-1
CASSDPGRLNGYTF
TGTGCCAGCAGTGACCCCGGCAGGCTGAATGGCTACACCTTC
>.|.|TRBJ2-1|TRBV28
CASSLTGRSYNEQFF
TGTGCCAGCAGTTTAACAGGCCGCTCCTACAATGAGCAGTTCTTC
>TRBD1|.|TRBJ2-5|TRBV10-2
CATLRDRGETQYF
TGCGCCACCCTCCGGGACAGGGGGGAGACCCAGTACTTC
>.|.|TRBJ2-7|TRBV5-1
CASSLLARSSYEQYF
TGCGCCAGCAGCTTGTTGGCAAGATCCTCCTACGAGCAGTACTTC
>TRBD1|.|TRBJ1-2|TRBV5-8
CASSLGQGLGGYTF
TGTGCCAGCAGCTTGGGACAGGGGTTAGGTGGCTACACCTTC
>.|once|TRBJ1-1|TRBV6-1
CASSDWAQNTEAFF
TGTGCCAGCAGTGATTGGGCACAGAACACTGAAGCTTTCTTT
>.|once|TRBJ2-2|TRBV29-1
CSVAEGTGELFF
TGCAGCGTTGCGGAGGGAACCGGGGAGCTGTTTTTT
>TRBD1|.|TRBJ1-2|TRBV19
CASKNRGYGYTF
TGTGCCAGTAAAAACAGGGGATATGGCTACACCTTC
>TRBD1|.|TRBJ1-2|TRBV5-1
CASSPQGEYGYTF
TGCGCCAGCAGTCCACAGGGGGAATATGGCTACACCTTC
>TRBD2|.|TRBJ2-7|TRBV14
CASSQHNIAGGNYEQYF
TGTGCCAGCAGCCAACATAACATAGCGGGGGGCAACTACGAGCAGTACTTC
>.|.|TRBJ2-7|TRBV7-9
CASSLALGRGDEQYF
TGTGCCAGCAGCTTAGCTTTGGGCAGGGGGGACGAGCAGTACTTC
>TRBD2|.|TRBJ2-3|TRBV5-1
CASRWTSGTSTDTQYF
TGCGCCAGCCGATGGACTAGCGGAACTAGCACAGATACGCAGTATTTT
>.|.|TRBJ1-5|TRBV19
CASSIGDRSPRNQPQHF
TGTGCCAGTAGTATCGGTGACAGGTCCCCCCGCAATCAGCCCCAGCATTTT
>.|once|TRBJ1-3|TRBV5-1
CASSEGQTYSGNTIYF
TGCGCCAGCAGCGAAGGACAGACCTACTCTGGAAACACCATATATTTT